This TCR beta chain was identified in a study of regulatory T cells in long-lasting Graves disease. Construction of TCR beta libraries relied on iRepertoire HTBI primers and on Arm-PCR targeting CDR3 regions. TCRdb re-derived calls from the multiplex PCR reads in MiXCR, one entry per CDR3 protein. Seen here are 400,000 to 500,000 distinct CDR3 sequences, roughly 21% observed once, and the top ten hold less than 9%. Time point here: persistent/refractory GD, antithyroid drugs over 5 years with positive TRAb. PBMC RNA was the source of the TCR library. This clonotype turned up a few times. V was cut by 3 bases and J by 5 bases, with 13 bases left in between. Germline-derived CDR1 and CDR2 are KGHDR and SFDVKD. This CDR3 comprises 15 residues.

The chain couples TRBV24-1 to TRBJ1-5, with D tentatively TRBD1 (6 bases). This material consisted of peripheral blood mononuclear cells (PBMCs), taken when the disease was refractory, from a patient treated with antithyroid drugs. The origin of this receptor is a female donor with Graves disease. The CDR3 sequence: CATSDGGTPYQPQHF. The CDR3 DNA sequence: TGTGCCACCAGTGATGGGGGGACACCCTATCAGCCCCAGCATTTT.